Listed here are 20 T cell receptor beta chains from one sample, sequenced in a study of PD-1 blockade in classical Hodgkin lymphoma (dated by TCRdb to 2018 to 2021). The library was prepared using the immunoSEQ multiplex PCR assay. TCRdb took this table from immuneACCESS and kept in-frame rearrangements with V and J called. Such tables lack part of the clones; where checked against another copy, unresolved V genes explain under half of the gap, and the rest is unexplained. Within this sample are 20,000 to 30,000 clones, with around 70% of them counted one time only. Together, the top ten hold 10% to 15% of the sample. What the time point label conveys for this sample: cycle 2 day 1 (C2D1) of nivolumab. Relapse after autologous stem cell transplantation had occurred in all trial patients, and cohorts A, B and C were distinguished by prior brentuximab vedotin exposure. This specimen consisted of peripheral blood mononuclear cells (PBMCs), obtained before the second cycle of nivolumab. The receptors shown here come from a human donor with classical Hodgkin lymphoma.

This clone was found a few times. The chain joins TRBV28 to TRBJ2-7, with TRBD2 matching 7 bases. CDR1 is MDHEN, CDR2 SYDVKM, per germline. The trim removed 6 bases at V and 2 bases at J, leaving 13 bases unmatched. This CDR3 has 16 amino acids. The CDR3 nucleotides are TGTGCCAGCAGACGCCCCTCGGCGGGAGATCCCTACGAGCAGTACTTC. Amino acid sequence: CASRRPSAGDPYEQYF.

The chain links TRBV19 to TRBJ2-1; unclear D gene. The V end was cut by 6 bases, the J end by 3 bases, with 3 bases between. The CDR3 is 11 amino acids. The germline CDR1 and CDR2 sequences are LNHDA and SQIVND (reference sequence). The CDR3 nucleotides read TGTGCCAGTAGCGACTACAATGAGCAGTTCTTC. Translated, it gives CASSDYNEQFF. The variable domain in full, completed from reference TRBV19 and TRBJ2-1, reads DGGITQSPKYLFRKEGQNVTLSCEQNLNHDAMYWYRQDPGQGLRLIYYSQIVNDFQKGDIAEGYSVSREKKESFPLTVTSAQKNPTAFYLCASSDYNEQFFGPGTRLTVL.

Only a few counts were recorded for this clone. This CDR3 is also generated by other DNA sequences in the sample. The chain couples TRBV9 to TRBJ1-5, with D perhaps matching TRBD1 (6 bases). The CDR3 sequence is 15 residues long. Germline V gene lookup returns CDR1 SGDLS and CDR2 YYNGEE. V shed 0 bases and J shed 1 base, with 8 bases lying between them. The CDR3 region is CASSVEGVSNQPQHF. Written as DNA, the CDR3 is TGTGCCAGCAGCGTAGAGGGGGTAAGCAATCAGCCCCAGCATTTT.

This clone was seen once. The chain combines TRBV19 with TRBJ2-5, with D perhaps assigned TRBD1 or TRBD2 (5 bases each). The CDR3 covers 13 residues. CDR1 and CDR2 from the germline V gene are LNHDA and SQIVND (reference sequence). The germline V and J ends were trimmed by 6 bases and 2 bases, with 10 bases remaining between them. The CDR3 bases are TGTGCCAGTAGAAAAGGGACGCAAGAGACCCAGTACTTC. Translated, it gives CASRKGTQETQYF.

The rearrangement joins TRBV27 to TRBJ2-7, with D unresolved. There are 16 residues in the CDR3. With 6 bases removed from V and 0 bases from J, the gap between germline ends came to 18 bases. Germline V lookup: CDR1 MNHEY, CDR2 SMNVEV (reference sequence). The CDR3 sequence: CASSLGPDVSSYEQYF. CDR3 bases: TGTGCCAGCAGCCTAGGCCCGGACGTCAGCTCCTACGAGCAGTACTTC.

The chain carries TRBV5-5 and TRBJ2-7; D may be TRBD2 (5 bases). Germline loops: CDR1 SGHKS, CDR2 YYEKEE (reference sequence). The V end lost 1 base, the J end lost 3 bases, and 11 bases lay between the germline ends. This CDR3 has 14 amino acids. The CDR3 DNA is TGTGCCAGCAGCTTGACGGGAAGCAACTACGAGCAGTACTTC. This translates into CASSLTGSNYEQYF.

This clone was detected only a few times. CDR3 region: CASSVVTSNEQFF. The DNA for the CDR3 is TGTGCCAGCAGCGTTGTCACTAGTAATGAGCAGTTCTTC. The chain employs TRBV9 and TRBJ2-1; possibly TRBD2 for D (5 bases). Germline V lookup: CDR1 SGDLS, CDR2 YYNGEE. V was cut by 2 bases and J by 7 bases, with 10 bases left in between. The CDR3 loop spans 13 amino acids.

The chain joins TRBV27 to TRBJ1-5; 7 nucleotides align to TRBD1. The CDR3 totals 14 residues. Per germline, CDR1 MNHEY and CDR2 SMNVEV (reference sequence). Trimming at V came to 4 bases and at J to 7 bases, leaving 7 bases not matched to a gene. As DNA, the CDR3 is TGTGCCAGCAGTTCGCTCAACAGGGGACAGCCCCAGCATTTT. It encodes CASSSLNRGQPQHF.

The chain recombines TRBV19 with TRBJ2-7, with 10 bases lining up with TRBD2. The CDR3 length is 15 residues. V dropped 4 bases and J dropped 1; count of bases not matched to a gene: 4. Germline V lookup: CDR1 LNHDA, CDR2 SQIVND (reference sequence). The CDR3 region is CASSKKTSGSYEQYF. CDR3 bases: TGTGCCAGTAGTAAGAAGACTAGCGGGTCCTACGAGCAGTACTTC. Supplemented by reference TRBV19 and TRBJ2-7, the full variable domain reads DGGITQSPKYLFRKEGQNVTLSCEQNLNHDAMYWYRQDPGQGLRLIYYSQIVNDFQKGDIAEGYSVSREKKESFPLTVTSAQKNPTAFYLCASSKKTSGSYEQYFGPGTRLTVT.

This clone is medium-sized within its sample. The chain couples TRBV19 to TRBJ1-1; D unresolved. Per the germline V gene, CDR1 is LNHDA and CDR2 is SQIVND (reference sequence). CDR3 size: 13 residues. Trimming pared 3 bases from V and 6 bases from J, leaving 11 bases between. This CDR3 is CASSIEPRAEAFF. CDR3 DNA: TGTGCCAGTAGTATCGAGCCGAGGGCTGAAGCTTTCTTT.

This chain connects TRBV27 to TRBJ2-1; 12 bases align to TRBD2. The CDR3 is 16 residues long. With 2 bases clipped from V and 9 bases from J, the junction kept 8 bases outside the gene matches. Germline V gene sequence: CDR1 MNHEY, CDR2 SMNVEV (reference sequence). The CDR3 nucleotides read TGTGCCAGCAGTTTAAGGCACGGACTAGCGGGGAGTGAGCAGTTCTTC. Its translation is CASSLRHGLAGSEQFF.

The chain carries TRBV30 and TRBJ1-1, with D perhaps TRBD1 (5 bases). CDR3 length: 13 amino acids. Per germline, CDR1 GTSNPN and CDR2 SVGIG (reference sequence). The V and J ends lost 0 bases and 3 bases respectively, with 8 bases between them. CDR3 region: CAWSVRGYTEAFF. The CDR3 bases are TGTGCCTGGAGTGTACGGGGCTACACTGAAGCTTTCTTT.

In nucleotides, the CDR3 is TGTGCCAGCAGTCCTAGATCGGGGCTTACTGGAAACACCATATATTTT. Translation gives CASSPRSGLTGNTIYF. The gene calls are TRBV6-6 and TRBJ1-3; D is possibly TRBD1 (5 bases). CDR3 length equals 16 residues. Trimming took 5 bases from V and 2 from J, leaving 16 bases between them. From germline, CDR1 is MNHNY and CDR2 SVGAGI (reference sequence).

This chain uses TRBV18 with TRBJ1-5; 10 nucleotides line up with TRBD1. With 5 bases clipped from V and 2 bases from J, the junction kept 15 bases outside the gene matches. CDR1 is KGHSH, CDR2 LQKENI, per germline. This CDR3 is 19 amino acids long. In DNA, the CDR3 is TGTGCCAGCTCAAGTGGGGGACAGGGGTCCCAAAGGCGCAATCAGCCCCAGCATTTT. This gives the protein CASSSGGQGSQRRNQPQHF.

J is TRBJ1-2 and V is TRBV27; 9 bases line up with TRBD1. The CDR3 has 11 residues. Germline V lookup: CDR1 MNHEY, CDR2 SMNVEV (reference sequence). CDR3 sequence reads: CAAGQGYGYTF. The CDR3 bases are TGTGCTGCGGGACAGGGCTATGGCTACACCTTC.

The J gene is TRBJ2-3, the V gene TRBV5-1; perhaps TRBD1 as D (6 bases). The CDR3 is 14 amino acids. Germline loops: CDR1 SGHRS, CDR2 YFSETQ. Between the trimmed V and J ends, which lost 0 bases and 5 bases, there was a span of 10 bases. CDR3 nucleotide sequence: TGCGCCAGCAGCTTGGGGGGGCTGGAAGATACGCAGTATTTT. Translating it yields CASSLGGLEDTQYF. Variable domain in full (rest from reference TRBV5-1 and TRBJ2-3): KAGVTQTPRYLIKTRGQQVTLSCSPISGHRSVSWYQQTPGQGLQFLFEYFSETQRNKGNFPGRFSGRQFSNSRSEMNVSTLELGDSALYLCASSLGGLEDTQYFGPGTRLTVL.

This chain joins TRBV11-2 and TRBJ1-1, with 7 bases fitting TRBD1. Trimming cost V 7 bases and J 1 base; bases outside gene matches: 9. From germline, CDR1 is SGHAT and CDR2 FQNNGV. CDR3 size: 15 residues. The CDR3 DNA follows: TGTGCCAGCACCCCTACTCGGACAGGGAACACTGAAGCTTTCTTT. This encodes CASTPTRTGNTEAFF.

The V gene is TRBV15, the J gene TRBJ2-7, with D perhaps matching TRBD2 (6 bases). Germline lookup yields CDR1 LNHNV and CDR2 YYDKDF (reference sequence). The CDR3 contains 13 residues. V was cut by 0 bases and J by 7 bases, with 10 bases left in between. The CDR3, as DNA: TGTGCCACCAGCAGAGATCGGGCGGGGGAGCAGTACTTC. The encoded protein is CATSRDRAGEQYF.

The chain joins TRBV5-1 to TRBJ2-2, with 11 nucleotides matching TRBD2. Trimming removed 3 bases from V and 3 bases from J; junction bases left unmatched: 4. The CDR3 sequence is 16 residues long. From germline, CDR1 is SGHRS and CDR2 YFSETQ. CDR3 coding DNA: TGCGCCAGCAGCTGGAGGGGACTAGCGGACACCGGGGAGCTGTTTTTT. This encodes CASSWRGLADTGELFF.

The J gene is TRBJ1-6, the V gene TRBV19; weak D call: TRBD1 (5 bases). The CDR3 covers 15 residues. Trimming removed 3 bases at V and 8 bases at J, with 14 bases between. The germline V gene encodes CDR1 LNHDA and CDR2 SQIVND (reference sequence). CDR3 sequence (DNA): TGTGCCAGTAGTATGGTCGGGGGAGACGATTCACCCCTCCACTTT. It codes for CASSMVGGDDSPLHF.